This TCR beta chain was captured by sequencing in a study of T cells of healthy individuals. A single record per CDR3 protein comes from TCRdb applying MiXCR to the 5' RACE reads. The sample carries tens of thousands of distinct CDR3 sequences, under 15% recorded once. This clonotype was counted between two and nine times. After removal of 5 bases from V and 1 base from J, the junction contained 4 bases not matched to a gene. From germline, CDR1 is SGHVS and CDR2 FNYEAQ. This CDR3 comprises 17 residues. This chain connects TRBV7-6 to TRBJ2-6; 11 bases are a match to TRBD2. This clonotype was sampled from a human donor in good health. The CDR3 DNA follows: TGTGCCAGCAGCCCCACTAGCGGGAGTTCTGGGGCCAACGTCCTGACTTTC. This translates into CASSPTSGSSGANVLTF.